This is a list of T cell receptor beta chains from one sample in a study of T cell responses to AZD1222 COVID-19 vaccine. Using immunoSEQ multiplex PCR, the repertoire was profiled, and TCRdb retains in-frame clones only, with some absent. Altogether tens of thousands of clones are present, 88% being singletons, with the ten largest covering 10%. The material was peripheral blood, obtained on day 0 of MenACWY control vaccination. The receptors shown here come from an adult in good health. CDR3s include the opening cysteine and the closing phenylalanine or tryptophan. Rows may omit the clone size; those that give it use once, few, many or a size class.

clone_size j_call v_call cdr3_aa
NA TRBJ2-3 TRBV19 CASAGSADTQYF
NA TRBJ1-3 TRBV6-8 CASRISGGSGNTIYF
NA TRBJ2-1 TRBV19 CASSKRKPRDRIPNEQFF
once TRBJ1-2 TRBV29-1 CSVETGDYGYTF
NA TRBJ1-2 TRBV7-9 CASSLGQNYGYTF
NA TRBJ1-6 TRBV5-1 CASSPRDSSYNSPLHF
NA TRBJ1-5 TRBV30 CAWSVAGAQPQHF
NA TRBJ1-5 TRBV6-1 CASSESWGGQPQHF
NA TRBJ1-4 TRBV7-2 CASSLGGQARATNEKLFF
NA TRBJ2-5 TRBV5-1 CASSLLGGSQETQYF
NA TRBJ2-1 TRBV18 CASCLRDLSSYNEQFF
NA TRBJ2-7 TRBV5-6 CASSAPTSGGPISYEQYF
NA TRBJ1-4 TRBV27 CASSLYRVGTNEKLFF
NA TRBJ1-6 TRBV19 CASSIGRRDRGPRSSYNSPLHF
NA TRBJ2-5 TRBV7-8 CASSLQPGQGKETQYF
NA TRBJ2-2 TRBV12-3/TRBV12-4 CASTTVNTGELFF
NA TRBJ1-1 TRBV27 CASSLSGTVLNTEAFF
NA TRBJ2-1 TRBV24-1 CAKQGGSYNEQFF
NA TRBJ1-3 TRBV19 CATGTASSGNTIYF
NA TRBJ1-4 TRBV27 CASSLRGQVDEKLFF
NA TRBJ2-7 TRBV2 CASSVDRLISYEQYF
NA TRBJ2-1 TRBV7-2 CASSRTSGGARNEQFF